The clone carrying this T cell receptor (beta chain) was counted only a few times. This sample is part of a study of identical twins. TCRdb passed the 5' RACE reads through MiXCR, listing each CDR3 protein once. The sample holds fewer than 900,000 distinct CDR3 sequences, about 20% seen once. CDR3 length: 15 residues. V was cut by 2 bases and J by 5 bases, with 16 bases left in between. The V gene's germline CDR1 is SGHVS and CDR2 FNYEAQ. The sample also formed part of further work on T cells expressing NK-cell markers. That report adds: In about six donors, dominant CD3+CD56+NKG2C+ clones formed roughly 1.0-7.5% of CD8+ cells.

The sample comprised PBMCs. The TCR was taken from a woman younger than 35 in good health. V gene TRBV7-6 combines with J gene TRBJ2-7; the D gene is possibly TRBD1 (6 bases). Written as DNA, the CDR3 is TGTGCCAGCAGCTTAAAGCTGGGGGCGATGGACGAGCAGTACTTC. Translated: CASSLKLGAMDEQYF.